This TCR beta chain emerged from a study of shared clonotypes between healthy human individuals. Study-level points and caveats: Several donors showed sharing of about 4.6% of naive CD4 clonotypes.

DNA at around 210 ng, about 30,000 T cell genomes, went into sorted-subset replicate PCRs. Sequenced by immunoSEQ multiplex PCR; TCRdb stores in-frame clones only, minus some. The sample carries some 2,400,000 clones, around 95% recorded once. A note on this clone: What it binds is not known.

The CDR3 is 13 residues long. Trimming at V came to 11 bases and at J to 1 base, leaving 7 bases not matched to a gene. CDR1 is ENHRY and CDR2 is SYGVKD in the germline V gene. The chain couples TRBV10-3 to TRBJ1-1, with 7 nucleotides matching TRBD1. The origin of this receptor is a man aged 18-30 years in good health. Specimen: naive CD4+ T cells sorted from blood. As to subset: CD45RA+ positively selected. The CDR3 protein is CASTGTENTEAFF. CDR3 coding DNA: TGTGCCTCCACCGGGACAGAGAACACTGAAGCTTTCTTT.